This T cell receptor (beta chain) came from a study of T cells in localized non-small cell lung cancer. Findings and limits, study-wide: Adjacent lung had a median roughly 60 of the 100 largest tumor clones.

This clone was seen once. Its antigen is undetermined. Sequencing was performed with immunoSEQ multiplex PCR; in TCRdb, only in-frame clones are kept and a portion is missing. The table lists about 35,000 clones, roughly 90% of them singletons, with roughly 12% in the top ten. Germline CDR1 and CDR2: SEHNR and FQNEAQ (reference sequence). V lost 8 bases to trimming and J lost 4 bases, with 10 bases between them. The CDR3 loop spans 12 amino acids. The sequencing here drew on peripheral blood mononuclear cells, taken before any cancer treatment. The chain carries TRBV7-9 and TRBJ2-3, with D tentatively TRBD1 or TRBD2 (5 bases each). The sequence came from a female donor aged 60 or older with stage II lung adenocarcinoma. The CDR3 DNA reads TGTGCCAGCGGGCAGGGAGCAGATACGCAGTATTTT. Protein: CASGQGADTQYF.